The present T cell receptor beta chain was sequenced within a study of cytotoxic CD8 clonotypes in ibrutinib-treated CLL. Study details: The group held roughly twelve relapsed/refractory and roughly 15 treatment-naive patients, with roughly 17 IGHV unmutated.

Only in-frame clones appear in the TCRdb table, and some are missing; sequencing was by immunoSEQ multiplex PCR. The table shows over 70,000 clones, with more than 75% occurring only once. The germline V gene has CDR1 KGHSY and CDR2 FQNENV. The CDR3 covers 12 residues. Trimming stripped 4 bases from V and 8 bases from J, with 11 bases between. This specimen was PBMCs, taken after 12 months of ibrutinib treatment. The genes are TRBV16 and TRBJ1-2; D gene uncertain. The origin of this receptor is a human donor with chronic lymphocytic leukemia. The CDR3 is CASSRLSVGYTF. The CDR3 bases are TGTGCCAGCAGCCGGCTTTCGGTGGGCTACACCTTC.